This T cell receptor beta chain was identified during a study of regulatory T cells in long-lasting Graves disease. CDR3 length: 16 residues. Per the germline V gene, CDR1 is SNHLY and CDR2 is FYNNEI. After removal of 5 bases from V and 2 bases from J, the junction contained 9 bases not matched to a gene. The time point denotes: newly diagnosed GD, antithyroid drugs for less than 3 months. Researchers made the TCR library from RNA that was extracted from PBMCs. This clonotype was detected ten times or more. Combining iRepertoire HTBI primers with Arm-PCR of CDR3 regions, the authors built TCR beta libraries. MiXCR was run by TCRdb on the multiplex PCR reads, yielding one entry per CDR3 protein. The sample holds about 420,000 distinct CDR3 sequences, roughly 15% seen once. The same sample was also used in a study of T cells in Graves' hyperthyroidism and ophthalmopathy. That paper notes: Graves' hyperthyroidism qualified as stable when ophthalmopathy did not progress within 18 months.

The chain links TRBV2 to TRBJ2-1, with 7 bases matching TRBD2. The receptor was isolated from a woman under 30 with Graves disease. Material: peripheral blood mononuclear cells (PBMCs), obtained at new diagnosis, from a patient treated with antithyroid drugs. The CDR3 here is CASSPTSRPTYNEQFF. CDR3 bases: TGTGCCAGCAGTCCGACTAGCAGGCCCACCTACAATGAGCAGTTCTTC. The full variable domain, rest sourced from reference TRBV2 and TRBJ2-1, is EPEVTQTPSHQVTQMGQEVILRCVPISNHLYFYWYRQILGQKVEFLVSFYNNEISEKSEIFDDQFSVERPDGSNFTLKIRSTKLEDSAMYFCASSPTSRPTYNEQFFGPGTRLTVL.